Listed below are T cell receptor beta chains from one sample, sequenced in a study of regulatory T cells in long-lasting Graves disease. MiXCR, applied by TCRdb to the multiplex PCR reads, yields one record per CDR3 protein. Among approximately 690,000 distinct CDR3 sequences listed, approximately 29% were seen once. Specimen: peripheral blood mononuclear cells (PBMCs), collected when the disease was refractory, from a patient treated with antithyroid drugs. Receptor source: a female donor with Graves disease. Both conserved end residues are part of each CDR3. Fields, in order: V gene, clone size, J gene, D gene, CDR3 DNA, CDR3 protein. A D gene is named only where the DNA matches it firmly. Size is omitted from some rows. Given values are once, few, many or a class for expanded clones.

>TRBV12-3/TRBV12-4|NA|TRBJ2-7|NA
TGTGCCAGCAACCCTGGGGGGACAGCCGGGTCCTACGAGCAGTACTTC
CASNPGGTAGSYEQYF
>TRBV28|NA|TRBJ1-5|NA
TGTGCCAGCAGTTTACCGGGCGGCAGAATCAATCAGCCCCAGCATTTT
CASSLPGGRINQPQHF
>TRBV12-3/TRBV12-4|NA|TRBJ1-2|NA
TGTGCCAGCAGTTCCGGCAGGGGTTATGGCTACACCTTC
CASSSGRGYGYTF
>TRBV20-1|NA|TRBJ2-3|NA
TGCAGTGCTACAACCCGCACAGATACGCAGTATTTT
CSATTRTDTQYF
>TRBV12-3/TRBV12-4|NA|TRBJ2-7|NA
TGTGCCAGCAGCCCTTTTGGGCAGGGAGCGGGCGAGCAGTACTTC
CASSPFGQGAGEQYF
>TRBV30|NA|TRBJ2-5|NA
TGTGCCTGGAGCGCAAAGGAGACCCAGTACTTC
CAWSAKETQYF
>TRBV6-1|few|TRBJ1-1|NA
TGTGCCAGCAGGCGGCCTCAACATAGGGACACTGAAGCTTTCTTT
CASRRPQHRDTEAFF
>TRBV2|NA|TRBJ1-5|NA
TGTGCCAGCAAGGCGGGGGCGCTAAATCAGCCCCAGCATTTT
CASKAGALNQPQHF
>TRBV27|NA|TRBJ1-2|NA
TGTGCCAGCACCACCTTGGGTAACTATGGCTACACCTTC
CASTTLGNYGYTF
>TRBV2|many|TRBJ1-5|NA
TGTGCCAGCAGTGTAGAGGGGAATCAGCCCCAGCATTTT
CASSVEGNQPQHF
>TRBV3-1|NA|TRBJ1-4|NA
TGTGCCAGCAGCTGGACATTCCGGAATGAAAAACTGTTTTTT
CASSWTFRNEKLFF
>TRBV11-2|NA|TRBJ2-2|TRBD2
TGTGCCAGCACCAAATCGGGGACTAGCGACACCGGGGAGCTGTTTTTT
CASTKSGTSDTGELFF
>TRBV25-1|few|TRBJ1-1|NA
TGTGCCAGCAGTGATACGGGAACGAACACTGAAGCTTTCTTT
CASSDTGTNTEAFF
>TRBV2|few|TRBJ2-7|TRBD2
TGTGCCAGCAGTAAAGAGCGGGGGGGCTACGAGCAGTACTTC
CASSKERGGYEQYF
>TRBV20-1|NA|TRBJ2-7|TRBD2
TGCAGTGCTAGGGGGGCGGGAGGTCTACTCTACGAGCAGTACTTC
CSARGAGGLLYEQYF
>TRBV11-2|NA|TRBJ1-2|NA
TGTGCCAGCAGCTTTCCAGACCCCAAGGATGGCTACACCTTC
CASSFPDPKDGYTF
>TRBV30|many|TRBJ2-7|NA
TGTGCCTGGAGTCAAGGTTACGAGCAGTACTTC
CAWSQGYEQYF
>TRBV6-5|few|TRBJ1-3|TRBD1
TGTGCCAGCAGTTTACAGGGGGCGCGTGGAAACACCATATATTTT
CASSLQGARGNTIYF
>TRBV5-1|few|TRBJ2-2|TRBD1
TGCGCCAGCAGCGTTACTACAGGGGCGAACACCGGGGAGCTGTTTTTT
CASSVTTGANTGELFF
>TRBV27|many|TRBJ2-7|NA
TGTGCCAGCAATTCGTTAGCAGGGGCCTACGAGCAGTACTTC
CASNSLAGAYEQYF
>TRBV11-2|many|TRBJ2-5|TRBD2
TGTGCCAGCAGCCCCGGGACTAGCGGAAGCCAAGAGACCCAGTACTTC
CASSPGTSGSQETQYF
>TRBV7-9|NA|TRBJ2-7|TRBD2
TGTGCCAGCAGCCAACTAGCGGGTCGAGGAGGAAGCCCCTACGAGCAGTACTTC
CASSQLAGRGGSPYEQYF
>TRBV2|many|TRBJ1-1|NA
TGTGCCAGCGGTCAGGGTGTTGCGAACACTGAAGCTTTCTTT
CASGQGVANTEAFF
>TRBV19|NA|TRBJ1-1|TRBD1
TGTGCCAGTAGTATCTCGACAGGGAAGGCTTTCTTT
CASSISTGKAFF
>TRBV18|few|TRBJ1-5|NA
TGTGCCAGCTCAACGGGACTCCTCACCGGGCAGCCCCAGCATTTT
CASSTGLLTGQPQHF
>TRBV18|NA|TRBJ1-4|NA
TGTGCCAGCTCGGAAGGGGCAGCAACTAATGAAAAACTGTCTTTT
CASSEGAATNEKLSF
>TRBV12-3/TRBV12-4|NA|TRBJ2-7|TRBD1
TGTGCCAGCAGTTTCAGGGGGATCGAGCAGTACTTC
CASSFRGIEQYF
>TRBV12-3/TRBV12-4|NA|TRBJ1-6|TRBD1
TGTGCCAGCAGTTCGCCCCGGGACAGGGGATTAAGTGGCAATTCACCCCTCCACTTT
CASSSPRDRGLSGNSPLHF